The 8 T cell receptor beta chains listed next were all sequenced from one sample in a study of T-cell reconstitution after alpha-beta-depleted transplantation in children. For TCRbeta, the library was prepared with unique molecular identifiers. TCRdb re-analysed the PCR reads in MiXCR, keeping a single row per CDR3 protein. This table holds about 610,000 distinct CDR3 sequences, about 10% found once. The sample was PBMCs from the stem cell graft donor, taken from the stem cell graft. Receptors were obtained from a human donor who donated a stem cell graft to a child with acute myeloid leukemia.

This clonotype was counted ten times or more. The DNA for the CDR3 is TGTGCCAGCAGCGTAGTCCTTGGGAATGAGCAGTTCTTC. This codes for CASSVVLGNEQFF. The V and J genes are TRBV9 and TRBJ2-1, with D hard to call. The CDR3 sequence is 13 residues long. Trimming pared 0 bases from V and 7 bases from J, leaving 8 bases between. Germline V gene data show CDR1 as SGDLS and CDR2 as YYNGEE.

This clonotype was recorded at least ten times. V is TRBV12-3 or TRBV12-4 and J is TRBJ1-5; no clear D gene. With 6 bases removed from V and 4 bases from J, the gap between germline ends came to 16 bases. The CDR3 sequence is 15 residues long. In DNA form, the CDR3 reads TGTGCCAGCAGCCTAGGTCGCGGGGAGAATCAGCCCCAGCATTTT. It is translated as CASSLGRGENQPQHF.

The gene calls are TRBV29-1 and TRBJ1-3; perhaps TRBD1 as D (6 bases). CDR3 length equals 16 residues. Trimming pared 7 bases from V and 0 bases from J, leaving 19 bases between. Germline values: CDR1 SQVTM, CDR2 ANQGSEA. In DNA form, the CDR3 reads TGCAGCGCCCAGTGGGGGGGCGCGGGCTCTGGAAACACCATATATTTT. Its protein product is CSAQWGGAGSGNTIYF.

This clonotype was detected many times. The chain employs TRBV7-2 and TRBJ1-1; the D is unclear. There are 14 residues in the CDR3. V was trimmed by 5 bases and J by 11 bases, leaving 21 bases between them. Germline CDR1 and CDR2: SGHTA and FQGNSA. The chain's CDR3 is CASSPMTVGVIAFF. Written as DNA, the CDR3 is TGTGCCAGCAGCCCTATGACTGTTGGGGTAATCGCTTTCTTT.

The CDR3 coding sequence is TGTGCCAGCTCACCTCTCACCGGGACAGGGGGCGCAAACACTGAAGCTTTCTTT. Translation gives CASSPLTGTGGANTEAFF. J is TRBJ1-1 and V is TRBV18; the match to TRBD1 covers 12 bases. This CDR3 is built from 18 residues. The J segment lost 2 bases and the V segment lost 3 bases, leaving 10 bases of the junction unmatched. CDR1 is KGHSH and CDR2 is LQKENI in the germline V gene.

The chain links TRBV7-6 to TRBJ2-5; D unclear. This CDR3 is built from 12 residues. V dropped 5 bases and J dropped 5 bases, with 9 bases sitting between them. In germline, CDR1 is SGHVS, CDR2 FNYEAQ. Here the CDR3 DNA reads TGTGCCAGCAGCCTCCGATGGGAGACCCAGTACTTC. Protein product: CASSLRWETQYF.

V usage is TRBV20-1 and J usage is TRBJ2-5; TRBD1 agrees at 9 bases. This CDR3 has 14 amino acids. The trim removed 3 bases at V and 7 bases at J, leaving 9 bases unmatched. Germline V lookup: CDR1 DFQATT, CDR2 SNEGSKA (reference sequence). CDR3: CSASRDREGLTQYF. As DNA, the CDR3 is TGCAGTGCTAGTAGGGACAGGGAAGGGTTGACCCAGTACTTC.

The chain recombines TRBV11-2 with TRBJ2-2; D is perhaps TRBD1 or TRBD2 (5 bases each). Germline-derived CDR1 and CDR2 are SGHAT and FQNNGV. The CDR3 totals 13 residues. The V and J ends lost 4 bases and 6 bases respectively, with 9 bases between them. CDR3 DNA: TGTGCCAGCAGCTCCGGGACGGCCGGGGAGCTGTTTTTT. Its protein product is CASSSGTAGELFF.